Each of the 19 T cell receptor beta chains below was sequenced from the same sample in a study of cytomegalovirus exposure and HLA in healthy donors. With 60 Vbeta and 13 Jbeta primers, the PCR was carried out. Assay used: immunoSEQ multiplex PCR; TCRdb lists only in-frame clones, some missing. Here the sample spans approximately 61,000 clones, 75% to 85% being singletons. Sequencing was performed on PBMCs. These receptors came from a man between 50 and 59 years old in good health and CMV-seropositive.

CDR3 sequence reads: CASSDSSGARDTQYF. CDR3 DNA sequence: TGTGCCAGCAGTGACAGTAGCGGGGCAAGGGATACGCAGTATTTT. J is TRBJ2-3 and V is TRBV2; 8 nucleotides line up with TRBD2. From germline, CDR1 is SNHLY and CDR2 FYNNEI. Unmatched junction bases numbered 8, after V lost 3 bases and J lost 6 bases. This CDR3 is 15 amino acids long.

V is TRBV6-4 and J is TRBJ2-1; 10 bases line up with TRBD1. Germline CDR1 reads MRHNA; CDR2 reads SNTAGT. The CDR3 is 15 residues long. The trim removed 3 bases at V and 9 bases at J, leaving 8 bases unmatched. The CDR3 DNA follows: TGTGCCAGCAGTGAGGGGGACAGGGGCCCTTCTGAGCAGTTCTTC. Amino acids: CASSEGDRGPSEQFF.

This clone has a handful of counts. V is TRBV2 and J is TRBJ2-3, with 7 nucleotides matching TRBD2. CDR3 size: 14 residues. CDR1 is SNHLY and CDR2 is FYNNEI in the germline V gene. After removal of 6 bases from V and 5 bases from J, the junction contained 8 bases not matched to a gene. The CDR3 region is CASSAKRGGDTQYF. For the CDR3, the DNA is TGTGCCAGCAGCGCCAAGCGGGGTGGAGATACGCAGTATTTT.

The chain uses TRBV11-2 and TRBJ2-7; 8 bases line up with TRBD1. The CDR3 has 14 amino acids. Germline lookup yields CDR1 SGHAT and CDR2 FQNNGV. V dropped 3 bases and J dropped 5; count of bases not matched to a gene: 6. The CDR3 DNA reads as TGTGCCAGCAGCTTCAGGGGGCTGAGGAACGAGCAGTACTTC. Translating it yields CASSFRGLRNEQYF.

The chain carries TRBV28 and TRBJ1-5; no definite D call. The CDR3 is 14 amino acids. V was cut by 2 bases and J by 1 base, with 6 bases left in between. Germline V gene sequence: CDR1 MDHEN, CDR2 SYDVKM. CDR3 nucleotides: TGTGCCAGCAGTTTAATTGGCAGCAATCAGCCCCAGCATTTT. Translation: CASSLIGSNQPQHF.

This clone came up a few times. This may stem from a read error, because a much larger clone lies one nucleotide away. The sample contains more than one DNA sequence encoding this CDR3. V gene TRBV9 combines with J gene TRBJ2-7; D possibly corresponds to TRBD1 (6 bases). The CDR3 is 15 residues long. Germline CDR1 reads SGDLS; CDR2 reads YYNGEE. V lost 4 bases and J lost 3, with 17 bases in between. The CDR3 spells CASSYQGPSYYEQYF. The CDR3 nucleotides read TGTGCCAGCAGCTACCAGGGGCCCAGCTACTACGAGCAGTACTTC.

With respect to this clone: The same CDR3 also results from other DNA sequences found in this sample. The V call is TRBV6-5, the J call TRBJ1-2; the D is unclear. This CDR3 is built from 16 residues. Trimming took 2 bases from V and 8 from J, leaving 21 bases between them. Germline loops: CDR1 MNHEY, CDR2 SVGAGI. CDR3 loop: CASSYGSSGVSYGYTF. The CDR3 bases are TGTGCCAGCAGTTACGGAAGTTCTGGAGTGTCCTACGGCTACACCTTC.

The table lists this clone with a few counts. The chain has TRBV9 and TRBJ2-3; D may be TRBD2 (5 bases). V gave up 4 bases and J gave up 4 bases, with 10 bases separating them. This CDR3 has 13 amino acids. Germline V lookup: CDR1 SGDLS, CDR2 YYNGEE. CDR3 nucleotides: TGTGCCAGCAGCTTCGGGGTTCCAGATACGCAGTATTTT. Protein: CASSFGVPDTQYF.

The genes are TRBV5-5 and TRBJ1-2; D is possibly TRBD1 (5 bases). The ends were cut back, 0 bases at V and 7 bases at J, with 16 bases in the middle. CDR1 and CDR2 from the germline V gene are SGHKS and YYEKEE (reference sequence). This CDR3 spans 15 amino acids. Here the CDR3 reads CASSLAKGRTFGYTF. CDR3 nucleotide sequence: TGTGCCAGCAGCTTGGCCAAAGGACGGACATTTGGCTACACCTTC.

This clone was found a few times. CDR3 loop: CASSEGSGAQYF. CDR3 nucleotides: TGCGCCAGCAGTGAAGGTTCGGGGGCCCAGTACTTC. The gene calls are TRBV10-1 and TRBJ2-5; D might be TRBD2 (6 bases). The V gene's germline CDR1 is WNHNN and CDR2 SYGVQD (reference sequence). The CDR3 runs to 12 residues. The germline V and J ends were trimmed by 3 bases and 9 bases, with 11 bases remaining between them.

This clone was found a few times. The genes are TRBV27 and TRBJ2-5; the D gene is possibly TRBD2 (5 bases). V was cut by 3 bases and J by 7 bases, with 12 bases left in between. Looked up from germline, CDR1 is MNHEY and CDR2 is SMNVEV (reference sequence). The CDR3 length is 13 residues. The CDR3 reads CASSLRREGTQYF. As DNA, the CDR3 is TGTGCCAGCAGTTTGAGACGGGAAGGGACCCAGTACTTC.

The genes are TRBV19 and TRBJ2-5; 9 bases fit TRBD2. The CDR3 is 18 residues long. V dropped 3 bases and J dropped 3; count of bases not matched to a gene: 14. Germline values: CDR1 LNHDA, CDR2 SQIVND (reference sequence). In nucleotides, the CDR3 is TGTGCCAGTAGTATCTCGGGGTTGGGGACTAGCTGGAAAGAGACCCAGTACTTC. This sequence encodes CASSISGLGTSWKETQYF.

V usage is TRBV7-9 and J usage is TRBJ1-4, with TRBD1 matching 7 bases. V lost 4 bases to trimming and J lost 4 bases; unmatched junction nucleotides: 12. Germline lookup yields CDR1 SEHNR and CDR2 FQNEAQ (reference sequence). The CDR3 consists of 17 residues. CDR3 sequence: CASSSKGRGRVNEKLFF. The CDR3 bases are TGTGCCAGCAGCTCAAAGGGTAGGGGGCGAGTTAATGAAAAACTGTTTTTT.

This chain joins TRBV6-5 and TRBJ2-7; D is perhaps TRBD1 (5 bases). Germline V lookup: CDR1 MNHEY, CDR2 SVGAGI. V was cut by 6 bases and J by 0 bases, with 12 bases left in between. The CDR3 totals 14 residues. In DNA, the CDR3 is TGTGCCAGCAGGGGTGGGGCCAGCTCCTACGAGCAGTACTTC. Its protein is CASRGGASSYEQYF.

This clone was seen only a few times. This chain joins TRBV5-6 and TRBJ1-1; D ambiguous. The CDR3 covers 15 residues. Germline values: CDR1 SGHDT, CDR2 YYEEEE. Trimming cost V 5 bases and J 0 bases, with 14 bases left between them. This CDR3 is CASRLTGSMNTEAFF. CDR3 bases: TGTGCCAGCAGGTTGACGGGGAGCATGAACACTGAAGCTTTCTTT.

The chain joins TRBV27 to TRBJ1-3, with TRBD1 matching 7 bases. The CDR3 has 19 residues. Germline CDR1 and CDR2: MNHEY and SMNVEV (reference sequence). The junction had 16 bases not matched to a gene; V was cut back by 4 bases and J by 1 base. The DNA for the CDR3 is TGTGCCAGCAGTTATGGGGGACCGGGACAGACCCTATCTGGAAACACCATATATTTT. Its translation: CASSYGGPGQTLSGNTIYF.

This clone has a handful of counts. CDR3 protein: CASFPKGGRNEKLFF. DNA for the CDR3: TGTGCCAGTTTTCCGAAAGGGGGACGAAATGAAAAACTGTTTTTT. The chain is built from TRBV19 and TRBJ1-4; tentatively, D is TRBD1 (6 bases). The CDR3 contains 15 residues. Germline CDR1 and CDR2: LNHDA and SQIVND (reference sequence). V lost 8 bases, J lost 5 bases, and 18 bases lay in between.

The V call is TRBV19, the J call TRBJ2-7; D perhaps matches TRBD1 (5 bases). V was shortened by 4 bases and J by 3 bases, with 16 bases between the two germline ends. Germline CDR1 is LNHDA and CDR2 is SQIVND (reference sequence). The CDR3 extends over 15 amino acids. The CDR3: CASSTLDKFNYEQYF. In DNA form, the CDR3 reads TGTGCCAGTAGTACCCTGGACAAGTTCAACTACGAGCAGTACTTC.

The rearrangement links TRBV9 to TRBJ2-3; possible D gene TRBD2, 5 bases. Germline V gene sequence: CDR1 SGDLS, CDR2 YYNGEE. The CDR3 contains 15 residues. V was pared by 3 bases and J by 0 bases, with 11 bases between. Written as DNA, the CDR3 is TGTGCCAGCAGCGCCAGCGGCCCTAGCACAGATACGCAGTATTTT. Its translation: CASSASGPSTDTQYF.